This T cell receptor (beta chain) is drawn from a study of T-cell memory formation after mild COVID-19. This clonotype was detected a few times. The antigen is not known. The germline gives CDR1 GTSNPN, CDR2 SVGIG (reference sequence). The V and J ends lost 2 bases and 3 bases respectively, with 11 bases between them. The CDR3 consists of 13 residues. TCRdb re-derived calls from the 5' RACE reads in MiXCR, one entry per CDR3 protein. Of around 410,000 distinct CDR3 sequences in the sample, around a quarter were seen once. General observations from the study: Still unconfirmed is whether the second-wave clones peaking on day 37 recognized SARS-CoV-2. There was a balanced CD4/CD8 profile in clones contracting day 15 to 85, and later expanders leaned CD4+. Contracting CD4+ clones lay largely in CM and EM, with CD8+ ones residing in EMRA.

The specimen sequenced was PBMCs or a T cell subset sorted from them (not recorded which). This TCR was sampled from an adult woman who had mild COVID-19 (a few samples of this study predate the infection). Cell type and time point are not known. The genes are TRBV30 and TRBJ2-7; possible D gene TRBD2, 6 bases. The CDR3 spells CAWSTGDHYEQYF. CDR3 nucleotide sequence: TGTGCCTGGAGTACGGGAGACCACTACGAGCAGTACTTC.